This T cell receptor (beta chain) is drawn from a study of blood T cell repertoires in COVID-19. For the study at large: Researchers got acute and convalescent COVID-19 samples from the United States, Italy and Spain.

The CDR3 covers 13 residues. J gave up 1 base and V 11 bases, and 7 bases lay outside the gene matches. The protocol was immunoSEQ multiplex PCR, while the TCRdb copy is restricted to in-frame clones and leaves out a portion. Here the sample spans about 160,000 clones, around 74% being singletons. This clonotype was obtained from a man between 65 and 85 years old with acute or convalescent COVID-19. This rearrangement joins TRBV12-3 or TRBV12-4 to TRBJ2-7; 8 nucleotides align to TRBD1. The sequenced sample was peripheral blood. CDR3 sequence (DNA): TGTGCCTCGGGAAGGGACAGGTCCTACGAGCAGTACTTC. This translates into CASGRDRSYEQYF.